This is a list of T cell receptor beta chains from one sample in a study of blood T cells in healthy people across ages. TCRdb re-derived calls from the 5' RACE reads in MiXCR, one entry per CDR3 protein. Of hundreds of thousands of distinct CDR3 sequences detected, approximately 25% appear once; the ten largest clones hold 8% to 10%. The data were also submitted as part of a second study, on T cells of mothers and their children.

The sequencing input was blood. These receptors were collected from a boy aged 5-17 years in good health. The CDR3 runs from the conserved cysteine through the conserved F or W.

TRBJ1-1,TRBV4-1,CASRLGQPNTEAFF
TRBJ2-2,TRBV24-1,CATSATMERTNTGELFF
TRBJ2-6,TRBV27,CASSHMGQETPSGANVLTF
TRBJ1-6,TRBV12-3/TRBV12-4,CASSLRTESPLHF
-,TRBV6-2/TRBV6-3,CASSYSLAGGSLYNEQFF
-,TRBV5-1,CASSPGGLAGTYEQYF
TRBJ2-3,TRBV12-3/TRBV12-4,CASSLWLMTSGRGRDTQYF
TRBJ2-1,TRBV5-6,CASSLGTGNEQFF
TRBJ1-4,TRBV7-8,CASSLEVRDEKLFF
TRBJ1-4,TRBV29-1,CSVEVPIGEKLFF
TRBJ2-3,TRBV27,CASSLRQTDTQYF
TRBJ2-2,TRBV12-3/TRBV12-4,CASSLATGGVVTGELFF
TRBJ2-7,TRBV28,CASSRPLYEQYF
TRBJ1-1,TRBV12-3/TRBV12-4,CASSLREKAFF
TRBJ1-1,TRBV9,CASSLLGGTNTEAFF
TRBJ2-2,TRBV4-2,CASSQEIFLGELFF